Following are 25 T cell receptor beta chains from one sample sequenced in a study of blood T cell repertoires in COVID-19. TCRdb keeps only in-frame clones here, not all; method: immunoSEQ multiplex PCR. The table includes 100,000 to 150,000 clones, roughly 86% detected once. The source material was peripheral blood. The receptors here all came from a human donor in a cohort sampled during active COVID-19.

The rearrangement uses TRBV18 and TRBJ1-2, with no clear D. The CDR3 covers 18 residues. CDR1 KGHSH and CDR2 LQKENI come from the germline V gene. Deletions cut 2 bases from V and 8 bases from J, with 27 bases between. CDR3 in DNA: TGTGCCAGCTCACCATTAAGCCCCGGGTCAAATGCTAACGCGGGCTACACCTTC. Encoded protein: CASSPLSPGSNANAGYTF.

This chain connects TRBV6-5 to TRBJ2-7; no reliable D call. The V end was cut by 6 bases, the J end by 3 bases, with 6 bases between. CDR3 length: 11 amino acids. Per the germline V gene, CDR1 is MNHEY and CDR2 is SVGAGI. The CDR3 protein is CASSGIYEQYF. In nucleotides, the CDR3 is TGTGCCAGCAGCGGTATCTACGAGCAGTACTTC.

The CDR3 sequence: CASSYKTGGSPLHF. CDR3 in DNA: TGTGCCAGCAGTTACAAAACAGGGGGCTCACCCCTCCACTTT. V gene TRBV6-5 combines with J gene TRBJ1-6; TRBD1 agrees at 9 bases. CDR1 is MNHEY and CDR2 is SVGAGI in the germline V gene. The CDR3 length is 14 residues. After removal of 2 bases from V and 10 bases from J, the junction contained 3 bases not matched to a gene.

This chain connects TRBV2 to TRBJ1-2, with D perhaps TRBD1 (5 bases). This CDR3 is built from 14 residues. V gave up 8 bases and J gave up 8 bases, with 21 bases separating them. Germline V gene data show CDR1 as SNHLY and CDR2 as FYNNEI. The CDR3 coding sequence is TGTGCCAGCTCAATGACAGTTATCGATAAGGGCTACACCTTC. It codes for CASSMTVIDKGYTF.

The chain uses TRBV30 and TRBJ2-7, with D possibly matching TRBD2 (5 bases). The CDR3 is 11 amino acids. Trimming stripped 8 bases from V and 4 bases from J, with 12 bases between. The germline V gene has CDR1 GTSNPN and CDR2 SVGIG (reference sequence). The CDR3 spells CAALSGYEQYF. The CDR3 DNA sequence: TGTGCCGCCTTGTCGGGGTACGAGCAGTACTTC.

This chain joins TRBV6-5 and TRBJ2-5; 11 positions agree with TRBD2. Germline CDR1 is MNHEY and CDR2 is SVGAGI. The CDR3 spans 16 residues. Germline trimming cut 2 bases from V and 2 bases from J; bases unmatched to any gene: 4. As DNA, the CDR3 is TGTGCCAGCAGTTACGGAACTAGCGGGGGTCAAGAGACCCAGTACTTC. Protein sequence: CASSYGTSGGQETQYF.

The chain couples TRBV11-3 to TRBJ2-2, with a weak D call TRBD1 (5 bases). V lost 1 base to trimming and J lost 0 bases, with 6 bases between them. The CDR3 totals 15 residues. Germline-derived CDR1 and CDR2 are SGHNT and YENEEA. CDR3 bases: TGTGCCAGCAGCTTAGGACAGTCGAACACCGGGGAGCTGTTTTTT. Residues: CASSLGQSNTGELFF. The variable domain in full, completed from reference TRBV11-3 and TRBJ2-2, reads EAGVVQSPRYKIIEKKQPVAFWCNPISGHNTLYWYLQNLGQGPELLIRYENEEAVDDSQLPKDRFSAERLKGVDSTLKIQPAELGDSAVYLCASSLGQSNTGELFFGEGSRLTVL.

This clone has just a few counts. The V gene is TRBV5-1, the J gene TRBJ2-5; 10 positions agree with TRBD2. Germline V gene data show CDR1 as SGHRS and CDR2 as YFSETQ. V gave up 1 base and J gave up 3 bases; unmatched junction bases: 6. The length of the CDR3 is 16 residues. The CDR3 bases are TGCGCCAGCAGCTTGTGGCGAAGCGGGAGGGAAGAGACCCAGTACTTC. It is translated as CASSLWRSGREETQYF.

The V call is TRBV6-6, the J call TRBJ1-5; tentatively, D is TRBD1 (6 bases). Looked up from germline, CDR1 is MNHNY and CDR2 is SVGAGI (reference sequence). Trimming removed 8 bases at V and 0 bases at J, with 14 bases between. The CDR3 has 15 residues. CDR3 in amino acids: CASRNWDNSNQPQHF. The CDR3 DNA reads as TGTGCCAGCCGGAACTGGGACAATAGCAATCAGCCCCAGCATTTT.

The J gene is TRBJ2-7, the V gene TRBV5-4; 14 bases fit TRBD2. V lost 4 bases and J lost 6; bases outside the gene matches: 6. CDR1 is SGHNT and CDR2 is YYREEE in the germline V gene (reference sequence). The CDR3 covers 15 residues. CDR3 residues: CASSPRLAGGSEQYF. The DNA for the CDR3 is TGTGCCAGCAGCCCGCGACTAGCGGGAGGGTCCGAGCAGTACTTC.

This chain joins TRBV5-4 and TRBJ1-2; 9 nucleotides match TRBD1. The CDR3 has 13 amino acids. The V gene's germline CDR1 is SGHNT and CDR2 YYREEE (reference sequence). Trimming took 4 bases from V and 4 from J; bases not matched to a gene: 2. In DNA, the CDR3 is TGTGCCAGCAGCCCACAGGGGGCCTATGGCTACACCTTC. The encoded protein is CASSPQGAYGYTF.

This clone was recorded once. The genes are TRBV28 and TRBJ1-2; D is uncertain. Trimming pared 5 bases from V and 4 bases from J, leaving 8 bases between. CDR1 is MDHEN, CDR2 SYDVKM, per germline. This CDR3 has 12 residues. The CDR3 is CASSPPGYGYTF. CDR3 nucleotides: TGTGCCAGCAGTCCCCCCGGCTATGGCTACACCTTC.

The CDR3 bases are TGTGCCAGCAGTTCCCAGTCAGGCTACGAGCAGTACTTC. It codes for CASSSQSGYEQYF. The V gene is TRBV12-3 or TRBV12-4, the J gene TRBJ2-7; no reliable D call. V lost 4 bases, J lost 3 bases, and 10 bases lay in between. This CDR3 is built from 13 residues.

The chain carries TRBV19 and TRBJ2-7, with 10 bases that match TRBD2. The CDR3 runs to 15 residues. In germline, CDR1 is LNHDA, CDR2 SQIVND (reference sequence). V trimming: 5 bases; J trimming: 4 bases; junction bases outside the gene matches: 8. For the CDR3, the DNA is TGTGCCAGTAGTTCGAGAAGGACTAGCGGATACGAGCAGTACTTC. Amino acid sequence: CASSSRRTSGYEQYF. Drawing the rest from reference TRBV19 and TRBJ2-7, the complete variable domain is DGGITQSPKYLFRKEGQNVTLSCEQNLNHDAMYWYRQDPGQGLRLIYYSQIVNDFQKGDIAEGYSVSREKKESFPLTVTSAQKNPTAFYLCASSSRRTSGYEQYFGPGTRLTVT.

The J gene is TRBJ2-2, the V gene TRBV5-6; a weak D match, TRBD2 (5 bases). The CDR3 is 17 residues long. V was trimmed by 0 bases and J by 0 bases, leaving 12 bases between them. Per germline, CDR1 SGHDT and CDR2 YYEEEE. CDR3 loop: CASSLGWRATNTGELFF. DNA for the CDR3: TGTGCCAGCAGCTTGGGGTGGCGGGCTACGAACACCGGGGAGCTGTTTTTT.

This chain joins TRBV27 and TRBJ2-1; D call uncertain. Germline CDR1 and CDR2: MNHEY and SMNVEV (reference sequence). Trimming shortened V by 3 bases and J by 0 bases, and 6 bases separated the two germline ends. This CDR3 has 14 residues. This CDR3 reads CASSFPSSYNEQFF. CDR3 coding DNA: TGTGCCAGCAGTTTCCCGAGCTCCTACAATGAGCAGTTCTTC.

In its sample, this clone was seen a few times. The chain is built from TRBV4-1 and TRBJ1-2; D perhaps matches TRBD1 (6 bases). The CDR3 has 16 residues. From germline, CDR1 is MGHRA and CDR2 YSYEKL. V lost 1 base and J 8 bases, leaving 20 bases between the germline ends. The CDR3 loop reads CASSQVGGTGQMGYTF. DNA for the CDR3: TGCGCCAGCAGCCAAGTGGGCGGCACAGGGCAAATGGGCTACACCTTC.

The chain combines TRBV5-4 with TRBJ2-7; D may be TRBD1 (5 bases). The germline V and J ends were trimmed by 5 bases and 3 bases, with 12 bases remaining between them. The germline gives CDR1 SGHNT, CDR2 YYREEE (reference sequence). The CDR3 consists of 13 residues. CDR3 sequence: CASSPKGDYEQYF. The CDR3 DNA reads TGTGCCAGCAGTCCAAAAGGGGACTACGAGCAGTACTTC.

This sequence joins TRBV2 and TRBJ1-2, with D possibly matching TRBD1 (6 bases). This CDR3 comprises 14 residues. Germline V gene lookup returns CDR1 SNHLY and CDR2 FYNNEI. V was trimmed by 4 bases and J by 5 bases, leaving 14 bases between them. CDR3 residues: CASSAAGAGYGYTF. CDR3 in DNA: TGTGCCAGCAGTGCCGCAGGGGCAGGGTATGGCTACACCTTC.

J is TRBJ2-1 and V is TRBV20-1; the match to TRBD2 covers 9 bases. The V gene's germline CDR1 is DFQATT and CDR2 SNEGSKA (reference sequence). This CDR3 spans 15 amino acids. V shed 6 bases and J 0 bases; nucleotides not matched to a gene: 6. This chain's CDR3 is CSASSGSLSYNEQFF. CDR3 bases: TGCAGTGCAAGTAGCGGGAGCCTCTCCTACAATGAGCAGTTCTTC.

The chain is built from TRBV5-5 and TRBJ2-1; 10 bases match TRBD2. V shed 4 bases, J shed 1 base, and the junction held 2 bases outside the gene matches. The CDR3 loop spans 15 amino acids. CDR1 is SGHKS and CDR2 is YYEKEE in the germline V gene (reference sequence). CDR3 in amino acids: CASSPSGSSYNEQFF. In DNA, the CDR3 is TGTGCCAGCAGCCCTAGCGGGAGTTCCTACAATGAGCAGTTCTTC.

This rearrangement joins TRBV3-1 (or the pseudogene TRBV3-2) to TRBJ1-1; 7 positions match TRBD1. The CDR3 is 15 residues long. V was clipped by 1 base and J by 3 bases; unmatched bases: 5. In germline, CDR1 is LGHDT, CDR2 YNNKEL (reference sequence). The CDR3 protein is CASSQALGQDTEAFF. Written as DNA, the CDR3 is TGTGCCAGCAGCCAAGCGCTCGGACAGGACACTGAAGCTTTCTTT.

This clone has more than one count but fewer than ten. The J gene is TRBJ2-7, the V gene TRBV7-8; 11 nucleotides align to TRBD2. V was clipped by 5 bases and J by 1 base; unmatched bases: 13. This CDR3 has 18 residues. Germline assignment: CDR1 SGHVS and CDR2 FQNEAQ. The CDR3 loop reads CASSQGLAGIIKSYEQYF. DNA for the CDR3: TGTGCCAGCAGCCAAGGACTAGCGGGCATTATTAAATCCTACGAGCAGTACTTC.

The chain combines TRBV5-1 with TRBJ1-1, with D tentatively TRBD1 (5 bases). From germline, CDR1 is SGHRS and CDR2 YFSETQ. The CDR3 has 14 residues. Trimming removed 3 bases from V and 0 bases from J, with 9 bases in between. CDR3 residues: CASSSQVMNTEAFF. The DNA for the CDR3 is TGCGCCAGCAGCTCACAGGTAATGAACACTGAAGCTTTCTTT.

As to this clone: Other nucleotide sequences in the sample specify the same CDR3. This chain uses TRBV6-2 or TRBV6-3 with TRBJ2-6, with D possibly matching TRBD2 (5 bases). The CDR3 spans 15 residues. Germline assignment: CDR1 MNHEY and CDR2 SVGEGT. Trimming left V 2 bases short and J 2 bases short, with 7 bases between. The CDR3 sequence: CASSYAGTGANVLTF. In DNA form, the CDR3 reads TGTGCCAGCAGTTACGCCGGGACTGGGGCCAACGTCCTGACTTTC.